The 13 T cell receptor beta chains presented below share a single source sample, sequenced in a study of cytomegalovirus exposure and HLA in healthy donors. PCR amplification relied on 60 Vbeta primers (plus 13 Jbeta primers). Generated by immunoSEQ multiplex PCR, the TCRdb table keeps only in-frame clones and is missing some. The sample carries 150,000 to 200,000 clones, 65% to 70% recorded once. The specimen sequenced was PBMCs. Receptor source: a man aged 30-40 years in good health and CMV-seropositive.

CDR3 protein: CASSINRAGPSYEQYF. DNA for the CDR3: TGTGCCAGTAGTATAAACAGGGCAGGGCCTTCCTACGAGCAGTACTTC. The rearrangement uses TRBV19 and TRBJ2-5, with D perhaps TRBD1 (6 bases). The last part of the DNA fits TRBJ2-7 better; the J call may be wrong. Germline CDR1 reads LNHDA; CDR2 reads SQIVND (reference sequence). This CDR3 is built from 16 residues.

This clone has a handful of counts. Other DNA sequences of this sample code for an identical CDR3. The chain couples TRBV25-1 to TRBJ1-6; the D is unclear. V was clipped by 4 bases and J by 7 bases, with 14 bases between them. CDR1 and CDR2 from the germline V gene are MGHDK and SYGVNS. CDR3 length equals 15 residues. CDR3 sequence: CASSVTGTANSPLHF. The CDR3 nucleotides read TGTGCCAGCAGTGTGACTGGCACGGCGAATTCACCCCTCCACTTT.

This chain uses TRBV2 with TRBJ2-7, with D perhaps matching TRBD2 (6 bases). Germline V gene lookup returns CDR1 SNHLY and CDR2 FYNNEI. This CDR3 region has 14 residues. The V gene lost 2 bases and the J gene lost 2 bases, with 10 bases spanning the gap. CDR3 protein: CASSELAPTYEQYF. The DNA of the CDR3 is TGTGCCAGCAGTGAACTAGCGCCTACCTACGAGCAGTACTTC.

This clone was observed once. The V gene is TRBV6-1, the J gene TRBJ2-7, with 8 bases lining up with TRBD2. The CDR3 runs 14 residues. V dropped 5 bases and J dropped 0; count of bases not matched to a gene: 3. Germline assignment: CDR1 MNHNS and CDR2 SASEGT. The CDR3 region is CASSPGLASYEQYF. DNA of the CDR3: TGTGCCAGCAGTCCCGGACTAGCCTCCTACGAGCAGTACTTC.

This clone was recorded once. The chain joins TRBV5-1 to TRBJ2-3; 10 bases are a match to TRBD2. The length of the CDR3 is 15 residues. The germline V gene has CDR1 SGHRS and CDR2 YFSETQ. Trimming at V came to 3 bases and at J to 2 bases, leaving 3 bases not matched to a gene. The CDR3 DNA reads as TGCGCCAGCAGCTCTAGCGGGGGACACACAGATACGCAGTATTTT. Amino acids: CASSSSGGHTDTQYF.

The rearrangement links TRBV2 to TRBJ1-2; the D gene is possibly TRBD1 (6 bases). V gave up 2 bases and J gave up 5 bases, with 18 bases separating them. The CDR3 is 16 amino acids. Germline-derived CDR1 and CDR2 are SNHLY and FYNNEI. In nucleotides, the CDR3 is TGTGCCAGCAGTGAAATGACAGGCCTAAAGCCGTATGGCTACACCTTC. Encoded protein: CASSEMTGLKPYGYTF.

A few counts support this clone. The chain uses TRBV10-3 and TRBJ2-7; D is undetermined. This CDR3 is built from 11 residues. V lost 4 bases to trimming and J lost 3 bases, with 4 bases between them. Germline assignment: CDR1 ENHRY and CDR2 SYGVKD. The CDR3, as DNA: TGTGCCATCAGTGTAGACTACGAGCAGTACTTC. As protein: CAISVDYEQYF.

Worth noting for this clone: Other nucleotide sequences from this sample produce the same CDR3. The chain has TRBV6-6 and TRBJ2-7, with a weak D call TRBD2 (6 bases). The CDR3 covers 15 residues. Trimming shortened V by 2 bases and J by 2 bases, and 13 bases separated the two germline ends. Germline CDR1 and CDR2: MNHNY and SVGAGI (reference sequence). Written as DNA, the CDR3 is TGTGCCAGCAGTTACCTCGGGGGATCTACCTACGAGCAGTACTTC. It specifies CASSYLGGSTYEQYF.

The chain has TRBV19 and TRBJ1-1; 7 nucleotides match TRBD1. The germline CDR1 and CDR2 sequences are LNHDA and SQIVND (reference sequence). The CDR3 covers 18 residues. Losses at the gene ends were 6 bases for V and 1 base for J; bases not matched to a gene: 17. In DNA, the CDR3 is TGTGCCAGTAGGTCACAGGGGCATAATCTGGTTTGGAACACTGAAGCTTTCTTT. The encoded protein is CASRSQGHNLVWNTEAFF.

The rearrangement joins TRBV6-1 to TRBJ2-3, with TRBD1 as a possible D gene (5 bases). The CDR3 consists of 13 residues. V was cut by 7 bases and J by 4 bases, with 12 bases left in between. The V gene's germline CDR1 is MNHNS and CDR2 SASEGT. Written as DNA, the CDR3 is TGTGCCAGCAAGGCAGGGTGGGCAGATACGCAGTATTTT. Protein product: CASKAGWADTQYF.

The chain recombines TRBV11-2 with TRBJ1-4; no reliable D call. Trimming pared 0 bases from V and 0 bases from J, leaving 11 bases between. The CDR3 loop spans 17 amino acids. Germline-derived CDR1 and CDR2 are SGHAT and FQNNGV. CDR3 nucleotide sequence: TGTGCCAGCAGCTTAGATTCCCAACAAGCAACTAATGAAAAACTGTTTTTT. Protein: CASSLDSQQATNEKLFF.

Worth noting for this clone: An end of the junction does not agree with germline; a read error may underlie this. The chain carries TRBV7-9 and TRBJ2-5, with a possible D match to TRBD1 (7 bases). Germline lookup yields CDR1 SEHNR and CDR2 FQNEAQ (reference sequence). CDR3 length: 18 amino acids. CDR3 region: CSSSLDWSGGGLEETQYF. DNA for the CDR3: TGTTCCAGCAGCTTAGATTGGTCAGGGGGAGGTTTAGAAGAGACCCAGTACTTC.

DNA for the CDR3: TGTGCCAGCAGCAAAGCAGATAAAACAGGGGGAGCGATTGAAAAACTGTTTTTT. Protein sequence: CASSKADKTGGAIEKLFF. The chain joins TRBV21-1 to TRBJ1-4; TRBD1 reflects the table's D call only, with no check against the DNA. TRBV21-1 is deemed a pseudogene. The CDR3 loop spans 18 amino acids.